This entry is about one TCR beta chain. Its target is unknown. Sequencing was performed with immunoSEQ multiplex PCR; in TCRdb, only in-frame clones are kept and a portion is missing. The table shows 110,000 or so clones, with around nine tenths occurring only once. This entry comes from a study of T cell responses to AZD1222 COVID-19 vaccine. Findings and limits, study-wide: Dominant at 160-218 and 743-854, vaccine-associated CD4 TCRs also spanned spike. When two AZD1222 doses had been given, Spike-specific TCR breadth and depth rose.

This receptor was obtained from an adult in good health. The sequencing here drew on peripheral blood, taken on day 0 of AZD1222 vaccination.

The CDR3 loop reads CASSHYTDRDRGRTDTQYF. The CDR3 bases are TGTGCCAGCAGCCACTACACTGACCGGGACAGGGGGCGCACAGATACGCAGTATTTT. This chain joins TRBV28 and TRBJ2-3; 12 positions match TRBD1. CDR3 length: 19 amino acids. Germline-derived CDR1 and CDR2 are MDHEN and SYDVKM. V was clipped by 6 bases and J by 1 base; unmatched bases: 14. Full variable domain (remainder filled in from reference TRBV28 and TRBJ2-3): DVKVTQSSRYLVKRTGEKVFLECVQDMDHENMFWYRQDPGLGLRLIYFSYDVKMKEKGDIPEGYSVSREKKERFSLILESASTNQTSMYLCASSHYTDRDRGRTDTQYFGPGTRLTVL.